One sample yielded the 17 T cell receptor beta chains listed below, sequenced in a study of cytomegalovirus exposure and HLA in healthy donors (dated by TCRdb to the late 2010s). The method was the immunoSEQ multiplex PCR assay. The multiplex PCR relied on a mix of 60 forward primers for TCR Vbeta segments and 13 reverse primers for TCR Jbeta segments. What TCRdb holds here is the immuneACCESS table cut down to in-frame rearrangements. Part of the clones is not present; checked against another copy, under half of the missing clones reflect an unresolved V gene, and the others are unexplained. The sample table lists 130,000 to 150,000 clones, roughly 66% of them with a count of one. The ten largest clones add up to under 2% of the sample. The sample consisted of PBMCs. These receptors came from a woman in her late teens or twenties in good health and CMV-seronegative.

The chain recombines TRBV6-4 with TRBJ1-4; 8 nucleotides agree with TRBD1. The CDR3 runs to 16 residues. Trimming cost V 6 bases and J 6 bases; bases outside gene matches: 12. Germline loops: CDR1 MRHNA, CDR2 SNTAGT. The CDR3 DNA follows: TGTGCCAGCAGCAGACGACAGGGGCCCGAACATGAAAAACTGTTTTTT. Its protein is CASSRRQGPEHEKLFF.

This clone was seen just once. The chain is built from TRBV30 and TRBJ2-3, with 7 bases lining up with TRBD1. The CDR3 sequence is 13 residues long. The germline V gene has CDR1 GTSNPN and CDR2 SVGIG (reference sequence). The trim removed 0 bases at V and 7 bases at J, leaving 4 bases unmatched. The CDR3: CAWSVKGAYTQYF. For the CDR3, the DNA is TGTGCCTGGAGTGTAAAGGGGGCCTATACGCAGTATTTT.

The chain recombines TRBV12-5 with TRBJ2-1; 7 nucleotides align to TRBD2. CDR1 and CDR2 (germline): LGHNT, FRNRAP. CDR3 size: 17 residues. Trimming removed 0 bases from V and 7 bases from J; junction bases left unmatched: 12. CDR3 bases: TGTGCTAGTGGTTTGGTACTTCACCGGGAGGCCGGTAATGAGCAGTTCTTC. It encodes CASGLVLHREAGNEQFF. The full variable domain, rest sourced from reference TRBV12-5 and TRBJ2-1, is DARVTQTPRHKVTEMGQEVTMRCQPILGHNTVFWYRQTMMQGLELLAYFRNRAPLDDSGMPKDRFSAEMPDATLATLKIQPSEPRDSAVYFCASGLVLHREAGNEQFFGPGTRLTVL.

V is TRBV29-1 and J is TRBJ2-1, with TRBD2 as a possible D gene (6 bases). Germline-derived CDR1 and CDR2 are SQVTM and ANQGSEA. The CDR3 runs 15 residues. V was shortened by 4 bases and J by 0 bases, with 13 bases between the two germline ends. CDR3 nucleotide sequence: TGCAGCGTTGGGGATAGCGGAAGCTCCTACAATGAGCAGTTCTTC. Protein product: CSVGDSGSSYNEQFF.

This clone was observed a handful of times. The chain links TRBV29-1 to TRBJ2-5; a weak D match, TRBD1 (5 bases). This CDR3 is built from 11 residues. Germline CDR1 is SQVTM and CDR2 is ANQGSEA. V lost 7 bases and J 0 bases, leaving 6 bases between the germline ends. CDR3 residues: CSGGNQETQYF. CDR3 DNA: TGCAGCGGGGGCAACCAAGAGACCCAGTACTTC.

This chain uses TRBV25-1 with TRBJ2-3, with 7 positions matching TRBD2. The CDR3 has 16 residues. Per the germline V gene, CDR1 is MGHDK and CDR2 is SYGVNS. V lost 2 bases, J lost 0 bases, and 5 bases stayed unmatched. The chain's CDR3 is CASSEPSGGSTDTQYF. The DNA for the CDR3 is TGTGCCAGCAGTGAACCGTCGGGGGGAAGCACAGATACGCAGTATTTT.

This chain joins TRBV28 and TRBJ2-1; 7 positions match TRBD2. J lost 4 bases, V lost 7 bases, and 7 bases had no gene match. Germline V gives CDR1 MDHEN, CDR2 SYDVKM. This CDR3 region has 14 residues. The CDR3 spells CASTPTGLYNEQFF. The CDR3, as DNA: TGTGCCAGCACCCCGACGGGACTATACAATGAGCAGTTCTTC. The full variable domain, with the rest looked up from reference TRBV28 and TRBJ2-1, is DVKVTQSSRYLVKRTGEKVFLECVQDMDHENMFWYRQDPGLGLRLIYFSYDVKMKEKGDIPEGYSVSREKKERFSLILESASTNQTSMYLCASTPTGLYNEQFFGPGTRLTVL.

The gene calls are TRBV28 and TRBJ2-5; the match to TRBD2 covers 8 bases. Per germline, CDR1 MDHEN and CDR2 SYDVKM. The CDR3 runs 12 residues. The J segment lost 2 bases and the V segment lost 10 bases, leaving 3 bases of the junction unmatched. CDR3 residues: CATRGGQETQYF. CDR3 nucleotides: TGTGCCACCCGGGGGGGTCAAGAGACCCAGTACTTC. Looking up the rest from reference TRBV28 and TRBJ2-5 gives the full variable domain: DVKVTQSSRYLVKRTGEKVFLECVQDMDHENMFWYRQDPGLGLRLIYFSYDVKMKEKGDIPEGYSVSREKKERFSLILESASTNQTSMYLCATRGGQETQYFGPGTRLLVL.

The chain employs TRBV2 and TRBJ2-7; D is uncertain. V was shortened by 2 bases and J by 1 base, with 3 bases between the two germline ends. Germline CDR1 SNHLY, CDR2 FYNNEI. CDR3 length equals 12 residues. DNA of the CDR3: TGTGCCAGCAGTGAACAGTCCTACGAGCAGTACTTC. The encoded protein is CASSEQSYEQYF.

The chain joins TRBV6-1 to TRBJ2-4; D is unresolved. CDR3 length: 14 residues. The V gene lost 3 bases and the J gene lost 0 bases, with 6 bases spanning the gap. Germline V gene sequence: CDR1 MNHNS, CDR2 SASEGT. CDR3 in amino acids: CASSERLAKNIQYF. The DNA for the CDR3 is TGTGCCAGCAGTGAGCGGCTAGCCAAAAACATTCAGTACTTC.

The J gene is TRBJ2-1, the V gene TRBV11-3; possible D gene TRBD2, 5 bases. The CDR3 sequence is 17 residues long. The germline V gene encodes CDR1 SGHNT and CDR2 YENEEA. V was trimmed by 0 bases and J by 2 bases, leaving 14 bases between them. The CDR3 DNA is TGTGCCAGCAGCTTAGATCTTCGGGGATCTGCCTACAATGAGCAGTTCTTC. This sequence encodes CASSLDLRGSAYNEQFF.

J is TRBJ1-1 and V is TRBV7-6; tentatively, D is TRBD1 (5 bases). The V end was cut by 5 bases, the J end by 11 bases, with 15 bases between. There are 12 residues in the CDR3. CDR1 and CDR2 from the germline V gene are SGHVS and FNYEAQ. The CDR3: CASSDWGGEAFF. In DNA form, the CDR3 reads TGTGCCAGCAGCGACTGGGGGGGGGAGGCTTTCTTT. The whole variable domain, remainder taken from reference TRBV7-6 and TRBJ1-1, is GAGVSQSPRYKVTKRGQDVALRCDPISGHVSLYWYRQALGQGPEFLTYFNYEAQQDKSGLPNDRFSAERPEGSISTLTIQRTEQRDSAMYRCASSDWGGEAFFGQGTRLTVV.

The rearrangement links TRBV5-5 to TRBJ1-6; D is undetermined. CDR1 is SGHKS, CDR2 YYEKEE, per germline (reference sequence). Deletions cut 3 bases from V and 5 bases from J, with 12 bases between. The CDR3 consists of 15 residues. The CDR3: CASSSRHLDNSPLHF. CDR3 sequence (DNA): TGTGCCAGCAGCTCCCGACACTTAGATAATTCACCCCTCCACTTT.

This chain connects TRBV28 to TRBJ2-1, with 8 nucleotides matching TRBD1. CDR1 and CDR2 (germline): MDHEN, SYDVKM. V lost 7 bases, J lost 7 bases, and 12 bases stayed unmatched. The length of the CDR3 is 15 residues. The CDR3 DNA follows: TGTGCCAGCACTACACGAGGACAGGGAGGAAATGAGCAGTTCTTC. It yields the protein CASTTRGQGGNEQFF.

The genes are TRBV18 and TRBJ1-3; weak D call: TRBD1 (6 bases). Per germline, CDR1 KGHSH and CDR2 LQKENI. This CDR3 is built from 13 residues. Trimming removed 3 bases at V and 7 bases at J, with 10 bases between. In nucleotides, the CDR3 is TGTGCCAGCTCACCGGGACAAACGAACACCATATATTTT. It yields the protein CASSPGQTNTIYF.

V is TRBV18 and J is TRBJ2-1; 16 nucleotides agree with TRBD2. CDR1 and CDR2 (germline): KGHSH, LQKENI. Trimming took 3 bases from V and 6 from J; bases not matched to a gene: 17. The CDR3 sequence is 21 residues long. In nucleotides, the CDR3 is TGTGCCAGCTCACCGCAAATTACCGGGACTAGCGGGAGGGCCGCTGGCAATGAGCAGTTCTTC. Amino acid sequence: CASSPQITGTSGRAAGNEQFF.

V is TRBV6-1 and J is TRBJ2-1, with 9 nucleotides matching TRBD1. V gave up 4 bases and J gave up 3 bases; unmatched junction bases: 4. The length of the CDR3 is 15 residues. Germline values: CDR1 MNHNS, CDR2 SASEGT. CDR3 sequence (DNA): TGTGCCAGCAGTGGGGACAGGGCAATCTACAATGAGCAGTTCTTC. Translating it yields CASSGDRAIYNEQFF.